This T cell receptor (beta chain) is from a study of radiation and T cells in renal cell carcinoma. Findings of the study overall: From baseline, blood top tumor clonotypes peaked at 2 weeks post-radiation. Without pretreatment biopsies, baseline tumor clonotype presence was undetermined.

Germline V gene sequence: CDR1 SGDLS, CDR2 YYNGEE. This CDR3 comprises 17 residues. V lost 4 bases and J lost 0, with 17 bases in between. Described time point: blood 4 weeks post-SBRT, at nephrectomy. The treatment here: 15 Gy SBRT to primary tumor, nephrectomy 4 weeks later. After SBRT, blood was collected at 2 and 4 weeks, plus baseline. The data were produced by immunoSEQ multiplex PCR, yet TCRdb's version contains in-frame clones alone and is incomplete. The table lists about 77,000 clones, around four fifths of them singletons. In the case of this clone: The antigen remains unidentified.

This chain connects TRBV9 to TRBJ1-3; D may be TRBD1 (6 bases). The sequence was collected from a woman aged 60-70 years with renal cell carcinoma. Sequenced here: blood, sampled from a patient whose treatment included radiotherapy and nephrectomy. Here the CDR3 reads CASSFTTGTNSGNTIYF. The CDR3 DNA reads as TGTGCCAGCAGCTTTACGACCGGGACAAACTCTGGAAACACCATATATTTT.